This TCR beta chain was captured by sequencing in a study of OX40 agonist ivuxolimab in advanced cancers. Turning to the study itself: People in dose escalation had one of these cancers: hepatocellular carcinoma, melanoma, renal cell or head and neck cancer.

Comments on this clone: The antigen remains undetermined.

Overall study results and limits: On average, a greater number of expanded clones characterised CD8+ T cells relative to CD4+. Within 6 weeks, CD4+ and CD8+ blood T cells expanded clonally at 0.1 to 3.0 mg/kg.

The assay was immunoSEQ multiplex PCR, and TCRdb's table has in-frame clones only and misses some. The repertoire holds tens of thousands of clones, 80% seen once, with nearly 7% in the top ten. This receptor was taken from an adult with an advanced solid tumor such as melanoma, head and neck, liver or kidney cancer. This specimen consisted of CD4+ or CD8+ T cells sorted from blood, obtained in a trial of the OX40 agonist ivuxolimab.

CDR3 sequence reads: CAWSRAEDTGELFF. In DNA form, the CDR3 reads TGTGCCTGGAGTAGGGCGGAGGACACCGGGGAGCTGTTTTTT. This sequence joins TRBV30 and TRBJ2-2; possibly TRBD2 for D (5 bases). V was shortened by 2 bases and J by 3 bases, with 10 bases between the two germline ends. Germline values: CDR1 GTSNPN, CDR2 SVGIG (reference sequence). This CDR3 spans 14 amino acids. The whole variable domain, remainder taken from reference TRBV30 and TRBJ2-2, is SQTIHQWPATLVQPVGSPLSLECTVEGTSNPNLYWYRQAAGRGLQLLFYSVGIGQISSEVPQNLSASRPQDRQFILSSKKLLLSDSGFYLCAWSRAEDTGELFFGEGSRLTVL.